Below are 20 T cell receptor beta chains sequenced from a single sample in a study of blood T cells in healthy people across ages. Together with a sample-barcoded 5' primer, a J-beta primer mix was included in a second PCR lasting roughly 6 to 12 cycles. TCRdb independently ran MiXCR on the 5' RACE reads; one entry per CDR3 protein. Of hundreds of thousands of distinct CDR3 sequences listed, about 30% are singletons. Sequenced: blood. These receptors all stem from an elderly woman in good health.

Details on this clonotype: An end of the junction differs from the germline gene, which may be a read error. The rearrangement links TRBV9 to TRBJ2-2, with a tentative D call TRBD2 (5 bases). The CDR3 extends over 12 amino acids. Germline-derived CDR1 and CDR2 are SGDLS and YYNGEE. The CDR3 bases are TGTGCCAGCAGCGTAGTGAACGGGGAGCGGTTTTTT. This codes for CASSVVNGERFF.

The sample holds many counts of this clonotype. V usage is TRBV6-1 and J usage is TRBJ1-2; perhaps TRBD1 as D (5 bases). The CDR3 length is 15 residues. Germline CDR1 reads MNHNS; CDR2 reads SASEGT. Trimming stripped 1 base from V and 1 base from J, with 10 bases between. The CDR3, as DNA: TGTGCCAGCAGTGAAGGGGCAGGGATTAACTATGGCTACACCTTC. Translation: CASSEGAGINYGYTF.

The sample holds many counts of this clonotype. This chain uses TRBV6-1 with TRBJ2-7; 7 nucleotides align to TRBD1. The ends lost 7 bases at V and 0 bases at J; junction bases unmatched: 3. CDR3 length equals 13 residues. Germline assignment: CDR1 MNHNS and CDR2 SASEGT. The CDR3 region is CASTGQVSYEQYF. The CDR3 DNA reads TGTGCCAGCACCGGACAGGTCTCCTACGAGCAGTACTTC.

V gene TRBV7-8 combines with J gene TRBJ1-5; 7 bases map to TRBD1. The CDR3 loop spans 15 amino acids. The ends lost 6 bases at V and 3 bases at J; junction bases unmatched: 8. Germline V gene sequence: CDR1 SGHVS, CDR2 FQNEAQ. CDR3 in DNA: TGTGCCAGCAGTCTTACAGGGGCCCCCAATCAGCCCCAGCATTTT. It specifies CASSLTGAPNQPQHF.

This clonotype was observed a few times. Since a much larger clone is just one base distant, this may be a read error. The chain joins TRBV20-1 to TRBJ1-1; 8 positions match TRBD1. This CDR3 contains 13 residues. The V segment lost 8 bases and the J segment 5 bases; nucleotides outside the gene matches: 10. The germline V gene has CDR1 DFQATT and CDR2 SNEGSKA (reference sequence). CDR3 DNA sequence: TGCAGTACCTATGGACAGGGTCGGACTGAAGCTTTCTTT. Translation: CSTYGQGRTEAFF.

The sample holds a few counts of this clonotype. This may be a read error, as it is one base from a much larger clone. The chain has TRBV12-3 or TRBV12-4 and TRBJ2-3; TRBD2 is a possible D gene (6 bases). The CDR3 spans 14 residues. The CDR3 DNA reads TGTGCCAGCAGTTTAGACGGGGGAGCAGATGCGCAGTATTTT. Residues: CASSLDGGADAQYF.

Concerning this clonotype itself: A much larger clonotype is one base distant, so this may be a read error. CDR3 in DNA: TGTGCCTGGAGACTCACCTGTGGCTACACCTTC. Encoded protein: CAWRLTCGYTF. This chain connects TRBV30 to TRBJ1-2; the D is unclear. CDR3 length: 11 amino acids. V was clipped by 3 bases and J by 7 bases, with 9 bases between them. The germline V gene has CDR1 GTSNPN and CDR2 SVGIG (reference sequence).

This chain connects TRBV20-1 to TRBJ2-3; D is possibly TRBD1 (5 bases). From germline, CDR1 is DFQATT and CDR2 SNEGSKA (reference sequence). This CDR3 is 16 amino acids long. The V end lost 0 bases, the J end lost 0 bases, and 13 bases lay between the germline ends. Written as DNA, the CDR3 is TGCAGTGCTAGAGACAGACAGAAAACTAGCACAGATACGCAGTATTTT. Translation: CSARDRQKTSTDTQYF.

This clonotype came up many times. The V gene is TRBV7-9, the J gene TRBJ2-7, with 7 bases that match TRBD2. The CDR3 consists of 15 residues. After removal of 5 bases from V and 4 bases from J, the junction contained 11 bases not matched to a gene. Looked up from germline, CDR1 is SEHNR and CDR2 is FQNEAQ (reference sequence). The CDR3 sequence is CASSLTGGKGYEQYF. The CDR3 region has the DNA TGTGCCAGCAGCCTAACGGGGGGAAAAGGTTACGAGCAGTACTTC.

This clonotype has a count of ten or more. The CDR3 protein is CASSYDRGQFF. The CDR3 DNA sequence: TGTGCCAGCAGTTACGACAGGGGGCAGTTCTTC. The rearrangement uses TRBV6-2 or TRBV6-3 and TRBJ2-1; TRBD1 aligns across 8 bases. The V gene end was trimmed by 2 bases and the J gene end by 12 bases; junction bases not matched to a gene: 0. The germline V gene has CDR1 MNHEY and CDR2 SVGEGT. This CDR3 is 11 amino acids long.

This clonotype was recorded at least ten times. The chain combines TRBV9 with TRBJ2-3; D may be TRBD2 (7 bases). This CDR3 contains 15 residues. Germline V gene data show CDR1 as SGDLS and CDR2 as YYNGEE. Between the trimmed V and J ends, which lost 6 bases and 9 bases, there was a span of 23 bases. The CDR3 sequence is CASTLHGGGWETQYF. CDR3 nucleotide sequence: TGTGCCAGCACCCTTCATGGGGGGGGCTGGGAAACGCAGTATTTT.

The sample holds a few counts of this clonotype. A much larger clone differs by one base, so this may be a read error. In nucleotides, the CDR3 is TGTGCCAGCGGCCAGGTCGAGGAGACCCAGTACTTC. It specifies CASGQVEETQYF. The V gene is TRBV3-1, the J gene TRBJ2-5; D gene ambiguous. This CDR3 has 12 amino acids. CDR1 is LGHDT, CDR2 YNNKEL, per germline (reference sequence).

This clonotype was found many times. The chain employs TRBV7-3 and TRBJ2-1, with D unresolved. The CDR3 length is 14 residues. Trimming shortened V by 2 bases and J by 6 bases, and 11 bases separated the two germline ends. Germline assignment: CDR1 SGHTA and CDR2 FQGTGA. CDR3 region: CASSLAAPSNEQFF. The CDR3 coding sequence is TGTGCCAGCAGCTTAGCGGCCCCGAGCAATGAGCAGTTCTTC.

This clonotype showed up many times. CDR3 DNA sequence: TGTGCCAGCAGTGAAGCGCGGGGCAGAGGCTACACCTTC. It specifies CASSEARGRGYTF. The chain has TRBV2 and TRBJ1-2, with D perhaps TRBD1 (5 bases). This CDR3 contains 13 residues. Per germline, CDR1 SNHLY and CDR2 FYNNEI. The ends were cut back, 0 bases at V and 8 bases at J, with 10 bases in the middle.

This clonotype was recorded at least ten times. CDR3 sequence: CASSLAGGQVRNEQFF. Written as DNA, the CDR3 is TGTGCCAGCAGCTTGGCGGGGGGGCAGGTTCGCAATGAGCAGTTCTTC. The chain is built from TRBV7-9 and TRBJ2-1, with 9 bases matching TRBD2. Germline V CDR1 and CDR2: SEHNR, FQNEAQ (reference sequence). This CDR3 comprises 16 residues. The V gene end was trimmed by 3 bases and the J gene end by 6 bases; junction bases not matched to a gene: 9.

This clonotype has only a few counts. This CDR3 reads CASSEWAGWGYTF. For the CDR3, the DNA is TGTGCCAGCAGTGAATGGGCCGGGTGGGGCTACACCTTC. V usage is TRBV6-1 and J usage is TRBJ1-2; D remains ambiguous. This CDR3 spans 13 amino acids. Per germline, CDR1 MNHNS and CDR2 SASEGT. V was shortened by 2 bases and J by 8 bases, with 12 bases between the two germline ends.

With respect to this clonotype: A read error may explain this, as a much larger clone is one base away. V is TRBV27 and J is TRBJ2-1; D not resolved. CDR3 length equals 14 residues. V was cut by 6 bases and J by 8 bases, with 17 bases left in between. Germline V gene sequence: CDR1 MNHEY, CDR2 SMNVEV (reference sequence). DNA of the CDR3: TGTGCCAGCAGCTCTCGGCACCGAACGGATGAGCAGTTCTTC. It yields the protein CASSSRHRTDEQFF.

The chain joins TRBV5-6 to TRBJ2-3, with D unresolved. This CDR3 has 16 residues. Trimming pared 1 base from V and 0 bases from J, leaving 12 bases between. Germline V gene sequence: CDR1 SGHDT, CDR2 YYEEEE. CDR3 loop: CASSLFRLTSTDTQYF. CDR3 nucleotides: TGTGCCAGCAGCTTGTTCAGGTTAACTAGCACAGATACGCAGTATTTT.

There are many counts of this clonotype. This CDR3 reads CASSQRQGAGGKETQYF. The CDR3 DNA follows: TGTGCCAGCAGTCAACGACAGGGGGCTGGGGGCAAAGAGACCCAGTACTTC. The chain combines TRBV27 with TRBJ2-5; the match to TRBD1 covers 10 bases. In germline, CDR1 is MNHEY, CDR2 SMNVEV (reference sequence). This CDR3 has 17 residues. J gave up 3 bases and V 5 bases, and 12 bases lay outside the gene matches.

The chain combines TRBV2 with TRBJ2-1; D may be TRBD2 (5 bases). This CDR3 has 14 amino acids. Trimming took off 6 bases at V and 4 bases at J, with 13 bases between the two ends. CDR1 is SNHLY, CDR2 FYNNEI, per germline. This chain's CDR3 is CASRPSLSYNEQFF. CDR3 DNA sequence: TGTGCCAGCAGGCCTAGCCTATCTTACAATGAGCAGTTCTTC. Combining the CDR3 with reference TRBV2 and TRBJ2-1 gives the whole variable domain EPEVTQTPSHQVTQMGQEVILRCVPISNHLYFYWYRQILGQKVEFLVSFYNNEISEKSEIFDDQFSVERPDGSNFTLKIRSTKLEDSAMYFCASRPSLSYNEQFFGPGTRLTVL.